This T cell receptor beta chain comes out of a study of CD8 T cells in ankylosing spondylitis (dated by TCRdb to between 2016 and 2019). A note on the overall study: The study profiled T cell receptor beta repertoires in healthy donors and ankylosing spondylitis patients to find disease-linked TCR variants. The whole study cohort included 108 healthy donors and some 27 ankylosing spondylitis patients. Peripheral blood samples were taken, and synovial fluid was additionally collected from ankylosing spondylitis patients. The full study reports these points: The disease-linked clones were reported to be significantly enriched in matched synovial fluid samples from ankylosing spondylitis patients. Some motif variants had previously been reported in the synovial fluid and blood of reactive arthritis patients, which suggests shared mechanisms of disease initiation. Blood from ankylosing spondylitis patients appeared to be characterized by a TCR beta motif made up of under 10 highly homologous amino acid variants. A CD8+ phenotype was shown by the disease-linked clones, which were found at relatively low frequencies in peripheral blood.

The table lists this clonotype with many counts. Its target antigen remains unknown. There are no base qualities to consult, and no much larger clone falls within one base. For sequencing, an Illumina HiSeq 2500 was employed. TCR beta libraries were prepared by quantitative 5'-RACE with molecular barcodes. On the study's bioinformatics: Disease-linked TCR variants were identified with a new computational method built on a probabilistic model of VDJ rearrangement. TCRdb reprocessing: public reads trimmed at Q25 with fastp, clones called with MiXCR, in-frame beta chains kept. Under each unique CDR3 protein, matching rows form one entry showing the most common genes and DNA. The V and J calls, along with clone size, are taken from TCRdb and not from the paper's own processing. The sample contains a few hundred thousand distinct CDR3 sequences, approximately 20% of them found a single time. The ten most abundant clones make up roughly a sixth of the sample.

Sequencing used blood, either unsorted or a sorted T cell fraction (not recorded which). The receptor comes from a male donor with ankylosing spondylitis.

The CDR3 has the sequence CASSLGLRQQYF. The DNA sequence is as follows: TGTGCCAGCAGCTTAGGCTTGAGGCAGCAGTACTTC. Recombination linked TRBV13 to TRBJ2-7, with no confident D gene call. The CDR3 contains 12 residues, cysteine and phenylalanine counted. Only the CDR3 part of the read is kept: 36 bases, read in frame from the first base. CDR1 PRHDT and CDR2 FYEKMQ are derived from the germline V gene (reference sequence). The V end loses 0 bases and the J end loses 8 bases, and a stretch of 8 bases separates them.